This TCR beta chain stems from a study of cytomegalovirus exposure and HLA in healthy donors. Per the germline V gene, CDR1 is SGHNT and CDR2 is YYREEE (reference sequence). The trim removed 3 bases at V and 4 bases at J, leaving 3 bases unmatched. This CDR3 is built from 14 residues. Primers: 60 Vbeta forward and 13 Jbeta reverse. Here immunoSEQ multiplex PCR was the method, and the copy in TCRdb shows in-frame clones only, minus some. This sample has about 65,000 clones, with more than 75% found just once. This receptor was taken from a girl between 5 and 17 years old in good health and CMV-seropositive. The chain uses TRBV5-4 and TRBJ2-7, with 11 bases matching TRBD1. What was sequenced was PBMCs. In DNA, the CDR3 is TGTGCCAGCAGCTATGGACAGGGGGCTTACGAGCAGTACTTC. The encoded protein is CASSYGQGAYEQYF.